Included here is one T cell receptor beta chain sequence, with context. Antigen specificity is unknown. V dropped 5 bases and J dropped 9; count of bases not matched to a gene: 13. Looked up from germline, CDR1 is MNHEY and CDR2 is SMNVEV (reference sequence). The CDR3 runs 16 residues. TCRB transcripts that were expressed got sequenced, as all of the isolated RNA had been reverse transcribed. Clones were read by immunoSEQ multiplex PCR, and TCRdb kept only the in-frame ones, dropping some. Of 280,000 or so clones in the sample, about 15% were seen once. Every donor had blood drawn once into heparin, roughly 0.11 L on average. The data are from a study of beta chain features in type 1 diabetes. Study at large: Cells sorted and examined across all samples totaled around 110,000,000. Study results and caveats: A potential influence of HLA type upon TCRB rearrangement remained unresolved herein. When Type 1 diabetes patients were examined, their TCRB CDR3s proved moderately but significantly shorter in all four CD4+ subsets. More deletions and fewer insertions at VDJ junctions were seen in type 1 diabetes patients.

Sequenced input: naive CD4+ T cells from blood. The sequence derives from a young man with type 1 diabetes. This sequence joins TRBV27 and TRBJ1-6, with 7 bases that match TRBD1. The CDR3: CASSDRGPSPGSPLHF. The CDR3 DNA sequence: TGTGCCAGCAGTGATAGGGGGCCGTCCCCGGGTTCACCCCTCCACTTT.